The entry below gives a single TCR beta chain sequence along with its context. This entry is derived from a study of blood T cell repertoires in COVID-19. For the study at large: Sites across the United States, Italy and Spain contributed samples from acute and convalescent COVID-19. PBMCs, B-cell-depleted T cells, or T cells provided the cDNA or gDNA that made up the material.

In the authors' methods: Counts of nucleated cells, estimated from reference gene primer amplification, were obtained. Generated by immunoSEQ multiplex PCR, the TCRdb table keeps only in-frame clones and is missing some. V and J calls and clone size are copied from that table; D and trimming were computed from the DNA. The profile shows tens of thousands of clones, around 92% of them singletons. The CDR3 is 16 amino acids. V dropped 4 bases and J dropped 4; count of bases not matched to a gene: 9. This sequence was found in a woman between 50 and 59 years old in a cohort sampled during active COVID-19. The sequenced material came from peripheral blood. J is TRBJ1-4 and V is TRBV23-1; TRBD1 agrees at 7 bases. TRBV23-1 is labeled an ORF, and its function is uncertain. The CDR3 region has the DNA TGCGCCAGCAGTCTCATAGAAGACAGGGTTAATGAAAAACTGTTTTTT. It specifies CASSLIEDRVNEKLFF.